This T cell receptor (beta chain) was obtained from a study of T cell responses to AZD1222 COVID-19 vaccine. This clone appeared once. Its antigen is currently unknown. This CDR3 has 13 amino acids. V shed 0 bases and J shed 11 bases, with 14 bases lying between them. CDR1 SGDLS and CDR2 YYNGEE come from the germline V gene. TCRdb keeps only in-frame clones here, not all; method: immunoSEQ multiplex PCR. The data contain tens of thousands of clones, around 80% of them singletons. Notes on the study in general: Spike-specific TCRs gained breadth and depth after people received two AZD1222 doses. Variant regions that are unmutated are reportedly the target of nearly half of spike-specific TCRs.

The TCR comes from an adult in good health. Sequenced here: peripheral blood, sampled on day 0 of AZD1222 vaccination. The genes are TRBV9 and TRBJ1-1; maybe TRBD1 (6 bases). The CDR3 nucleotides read TGTGCCAGCAGCGTAGCGGGCCAGGGGAGGGCTTTCTTT. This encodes CASSVAGQGRAFF.